One sample yielded the 21 T cell receptor beta chains listed below, sequenced in a study of response to subunit inactivated influenza vaccine. Each CDR3 protein is one row after TCRdb ran MiXCR on the RT-PCR reads. Among approximately 500,000 distinct CDR3 sequences listed, 10% to 15% were seen once. This sample comprised PBMCs from blood, obtained 35 to 45 days after vaccination. The receptors originated from a man over 45 who received an inactivated influenza vaccine.

This clonotype was seen more than once but under ten times. The gene calls are TRBV12-3 or TRBV12-4 and TRBJ2-2, with 7 bases matching TRBD2. This CDR3 region has 14 residues. The junction had 3 bases not matched to a gene; V was cut back by 2 bases and J by 6 bases. CDR3 loop: CASSLIGRAGELFF. The CDR3 DNA reads as TGTGCCAGCAGTTTAATAGGGAGGGCCGGGGAGCTGTTTTTT.

This chain joins TRBV7-8 and TRBJ2-6; 7 positions match TRBD2. The germline gives CDR1 SGHVS, CDR2 FQNEAQ. This CDR3 region has 18 residues. V trimming: 2 bases; J trimming: 2 bases; junction bases outside the gene matches: 9. Here the CDR3 reads CASSLSPRRETGANVLTF. In DNA form, the CDR3 reads TGTGCCAGCAGCTTATCCCCCCGGCGGGAGACTGGGGCCAACGTCCTGACTTTC.

The rearrangement links TRBV11-2 to TRBJ2-7; D is perhaps TRBD1 or TRBD2 (6 bases each). The CDR3 totals 18 residues. CDR1 is SGHAT and CDR2 is FQNNGV in the germline V gene. Trimming took 3 bases from V and 2 from J, leaving 23 bases between them. For the CDR3, the DNA is TGTGCCAGCAGCTTGGGGGAGGACCTCGGGGGCACGACCTACGAGCAGTACTTC. Encoded protein: CASSLGEDLGGTTYEQYF. The variable domain in full, with the rest retrieved from reference TRBV11-2 and TRBJ2-7, is EAGVAQSPRYKIIEKRQSVAFWCNPISGHATLYWYQQILGQGPKLLIQFQNNGVVDDSQLPKDRFSAERLKGVDSTLKIQPAKLEDSAVYLCASSLGEDLGGTTYEQYFGPGTRLTVT.

V gene TRBV7-9 combines with J gene TRBJ2-7; TRBD1 matches at 8 bases. This CDR3 is built from 14 residues. Germline V lookup: CDR1 SEHNR, CDR2 FQNEAQ (reference sequence). The trim removed 4 bases at V and 3 bases at J, leaving 5 bases unmatched. CDR3 sequence reads: CASSSRGLRYEQYF. CDR3 in DNA: TGTGCCAGCAGCTCCAGGGGGCTGCGCTACGAGCAGTACTTC.

This clonotype was picked up a small number of times. This sequence joins TRBV7-6 and TRBJ2-5; D may correspond to TRBD1 or TRBD2 (6 bases each). Looked up from germline, CDR1 is SGHVS and CDR2 is FNYEAQ. This CDR3 comprises 14 residues. V was cut by 2 bases and J by 9 bases, with 16 bases left in between. CDR3 DNA sequence: TGTGCCAGCAGCTTACAGGACTGGGGGGCCGCCCAGTACTTC. As protein: CASSLQDWGAAQYF.

This clonotype occurred many times. V usage is TRBV10-3 and J usage is TRBJ2-7; 7 bases map to TRBD1. Germline values: CDR1 ENHRY, CDR2 SYGVKD. V gave up 6 bases and J gave up 2 bases; unmatched junction bases: 7. CDR3 length equals 14 residues. CDR3 DNA: TGTGCCATCAGCGCCGGGACAGCAACCTACGAGCAGTACTTC. Translation: CAISAGTATYEQYF.

This clonotype was picked up a small number of times. The V call is TRBV4-1, the J call TRBJ1-3, with no clear D. Germline CDR1 MGHRA, CDR2 YSYEKL. This CDR3 has 14 amino acids. V lost 2 bases, J lost 2 bases, and 7 bases lay in between. CDR3 sequence reads: CASSQTETGNTIYF. CDR3 bases: TGCGCCAGCAGCCAAACAGAGACTGGAAACACCATATATTTT.

The genes are TRBV5-6 and TRBJ2-5; 8 positions match TRBD1. The CDR3 extends over 16 amino acids. Germline CDR1 and CDR2: SGHDT and YYEEEE. After removal of 4 bases from V and 2 bases from J, the junction contained 10 bases not matched to a gene. Here the CDR3 DNA reads TGTGCCAGCAGCGCAGCAGGGGGCCCGATACAAGAGACCCAGTACTTC. This gives the protein CASSAAGGPIQETQYF.

This clonotype was counted a few times. This rearrangement joins TRBV4-3 to TRBJ2-7; D gene unclear. V lost 3 bases to trimming and J lost 2 bases, with 8 bases between them. The germline CDR1 and CDR2 sequences are LGHNA and YSLEER. The CDR3 has 13 residues. The CDR3, as DNA: TGCGCCAGCAGCCAGGACGTGACCTACGAGCAGTACTTC. Its translation: CASSQDVTYEQYF.

V usage is TRBV7-3 and J usage is TRBJ2-1; the match to TRBD1 covers 7 bases. Per germline, CDR1 SGHTA and CDR2 FQGTGA. The V segment lost 6 bases and the J segment 4 bases; nucleotides outside the gene matches: 12. This CDR3 spans 16 amino acids. CDR3 sequence: CASSSGPDREYNEQFF. The CDR3 DNA reads TGTGCCAGCAGTTCTGGACCTGACAGGGAATACAATGAGCAGTTCTTC.

This rearrangement joins TRBV3-1 to TRBJ2-7; D unclear. In germline, CDR1 is LGHDT, CDR2 YNNKEL (reference sequence). The CDR3 totals 13 residues. V was shortened by 4 bases and J by 0 bases, with 7 bases between the two germline ends. CDR3 sequence: CASSRKSSYEQYF. In nucleotides, the CDR3 is TGTGCCAGCAGCCGAAAGAGCTCCTACGAGCAGTACTTC.

The chain has TRBV27 and TRBJ2-7; D perhaps matches TRBD2 (5 bases). In germline, CDR1 is MNHEY, CDR2 SMNVEV (reference sequence). The CDR3 length is 15 residues. V was clipped by 3 bases and J by 4 bases, with 16 bases between them. CDR3 protein: CASSLGSARIYEQYF. The CDR3 bases are TGTGCCAGCAGTTTGGGTAGCGCGAGAATTTACGAGCAGTACTTC.

The chain is built from TRBV5-8 and TRBJ2-7; D unclear. The germline gives CDR1 SGHTS, CDR2 YDEGEE. Between the trimmed V and J ends, which lost 2 bases and 2 bases, there was a span of 14 bases. The CDR3 covers 15 residues. This CDR3 reads CASSLRAVRTYEQYF. DNA for the CDR3: TGTGCCAGCAGCTTAAGGGCGGTTCGTACCTACGAGCAGTACTTC. The complete variable domain, with remaining parts taken from reference TRBV5-8 and TRBJ2-7, reads EAGVTQSPTHLIKTRGQQATLRCSPISGHTSVYWYQQALGLGLQFLLWYDEGEERNRGNFPPRFSGRQFPNYSSELNVNALELEDSALYLCASSLRAVRTYEQYFGPGTRLTVT.

This clonotype showed up just a few times. This chain uses TRBV9 with TRBJ2-3, with 8 bases aligning to TRBD2. Germline assignment: CDR1 SGDLS and CDR2 YYNGEE. After removal of 3 bases from V and 3 bases from J, the junction contained 12 bases not matched to a gene. CDR3 length equals 17 residues. CDR3 sequence (DNA): TGTGCCAGCAGCGGAGCCCTTCGCGGGGGGCCTACAGATACGCAGTATTTT. Its protein is CASSGALRGGPTDTQYF.

V and J are TRBV20-1 and TRBJ2-7; D uncertain. Germline loops: CDR1 DFQATT, CDR2 SNEGSKA (reference sequence). The CDR3 is 15 amino acids. Between the trimmed V and J ends, which lost 0 bases and 4 bases, there was a span of 16 bases. The CDR3 DNA follows: TGCAGTGCTAGAGATCCCTCCCGAGCCGTATACGAGCAGTACTTC. This gives the protein CSARDPSRAVYEQYF.

This clonotype was seen more than once but under ten times. V and J are TRBV11-3 and TRBJ2-3; weak D call: TRBD2 (7 bases). The ends were cut back, 1 base at V and 2 bases at J, with 13 bases in the middle. Germline assignment: CDR1 SGHNT and CDR2 YENEEA. The CDR3 contains 16 residues. This chain's CDR3 is CASSLGRGAYTDTQYF. The CDR3 bases are TGTGCCAGCAGCTTAGGCCGGGGGGCTTACACAGATACGCAGTATTTT.

This clonotype was picked up a small number of times. The chain couples TRBV4-2 to TRBJ2-2, with D perhaps matching TRBD1 (7 bases). V was cut by 3 bases and J by 4 bases, with 15 bases left in between. The CDR3 is made up of 16 amino acids. Germline V gene sequence: CDR1 LGHNA, CDR2 YNFKEQ. The CDR3 bases are TGTGCCAGCAGCCACCAACAGGGGCGGGGCACCGGGGAGCTGTTTTTT. Its protein product is CASSHQQGRGTGELFF.

CDR3 loop: CASSLLASGGRGETQYF. CDR3 nucleotide sequence: TGTGCCAGCAGCTTATTGGCTAGCGGGGGCCGGGGGGAGACCCAGTACTTC. The gene calls are TRBV7-8 and TRBJ2-5; 10 bases align to TRBD2. V lost 2 bases and J lost 5; bases outside the gene matches: 11. CDR3 length: 17 residues. Germline loops: CDR1 SGHVS, CDR2 FQNEAQ.

Many counts were recorded for this clonotype. The V gene is TRBV4-3, the J gene TRBJ2-3; D gene unclear. The CDR3 has 15 amino acids. Trimming pared 1 base from V and 3 bases from J, leaving 11 bases between. CDR1 LGHNA and CDR2 YSLEER come from the germline V gene. The CDR3 loop reads CASSQVPGSTDTQYF. In DNA form, the CDR3 reads TGCGCCAGCAGCCAAGTCCCCGGATCTACAGATACGCAGTATTTT.

This clonotype was counted a few times. The V and J genes are TRBV6-5 and TRBJ2-7, with D perhaps matching TRBD1 (5 bases). The V end lost 1 base, the J end lost 2 bases, and 12 bases lay between the germline ends. Germline-derived CDR1 and CDR2 are MNHEY and SVGAGI. The CDR3 contains 15 residues. The CDR3 is CASSYLMDKTYEQYF. CDR3 bases: TGTGCCAGCAGTTACTTGATGGACAAAACCTACGAGCAGTACTTC.

This clonotype was recorded many times. The chain recombines TRBV5-1 with TRBJ1-1, with D unclear. The germline CDR1 and CDR2 sequences are SGHRS and YFSETQ. The CDR3 has 15 residues. The ends were cut back, 3 bases at V and 0 bases at J, with 12 bases in the middle. The CDR3 sequence is CASSYSVTMNTEAFF. Written as DNA, the CDR3 is TGCGCCAGCAGCTACAGCGTCACAATGAACACTGAAGCTTTCTTT.